These T cell receptor beta chains were read from a single sample in a study of cytomegalovirus exposure and HLA in healthy donors. Using immunoSEQ multiplex PCR, the repertoire was profiled, and TCRdb retains in-frame clones only, with some absent. The table records around 92,000 clones, about four fifths of them present only once. Sequencing was done on a sample of PBMCs. Source of these receptors: a woman in her seventies in good health and CMV-seropositive. Both conserved end residues are part of each CDR3. Fields, in order: V gene, J gene, clone size, D gene, CDR3 protein, CDR3 DNA. D genes are given only for firm matches. Clone size appears in some rows only: once, few, many, or a class for an expanded clone.

TRBV6-1	TRBJ1-1	NA	TRBD1	CASSKDRPMNTEAFF	TGTGCCAGCAGCAAGGACAGGCCCATGAACACTGAAGCTTTCTTT
TRBV6-1	TRBJ1-6	NA	NA	CASRQQLYNSPLHF	TGTGCCAGCAGACAGCAACTTTATAATTCACCCCTCCACTTT
TRBV28	TRBJ1-4	NA	TRBD1	CASSQQGVREKLFF	TGTGCCAGCAGTCAACAGGGGGTACGGGAAAAACTGTTTTTT
TRBV15	TRBJ2-2	NA	NA	CATSTLQGGVGELFF	TGTGCCACCAGCACTCTTCAGGGAGGCGTTGGGGAGCTGTTTTTT
TRBV5-4	TRBJ2-3	NA	TRBD1	CASSVGQGADTQYF	TGTGCCAGCAGCGTAGGACAGGGGGCAGATACGCAGTATTTT
TRBV18	TRBJ2-6	NA	NA	CASSPNRASGANVLTF	TGTGCCAGCTCCCCAAACAGGGCCTCTGGAGCCAACGTCCTGACTTTC
TRBV28	TRBJ1-1	once	NA	CASKWSTEAFF	TGTGCCAGCAAATGGAGCACTGAAGCTTTCTTT
TRBV5-5	TRBJ2-3	NA	NA	CASSLGGRGGDTQYF	TGTGCCAGCAGCTTGGGGGGGAGGGGGGGAGATACGCAGTATTTT
TRBV4-3	TRBJ2-7	NA	NA	CASSQDLSRAITYEQYF	TGCGCCAGCAGCCAAGATCTCTCGCGGGCAATAACCTACGAGCAGTACTTC
TRBV27	TRBJ2-7	NA	NA	CASRSGFYEQYF	TGTGCCAGCAGATCAGGGTTCTACGAGCAGTACTTC
TRBV7-2	TRBJ1-5	few	NA	CASSLVGVGQPQHF	TGTGCCAGCAGCTTAGTAGGGGTCGGTCAGCCCCAGCATTTT
TRBV5-5	TRBJ1-1	NA	TRBD1	CASSYDRGTEAFF	TGTGCCAGCAGCTACGACAGGGGCACTGAAGCTTTCTTT
TRBV27	TRBJ2-7	NA	TRBD2	CASSGAGLAAYEQYF	TGTGCCAGCAGTGGCGCGGGACTAGCGGCCTACGAGCAGTACTTC
TRBV19	TRBJ2-1	NA	NA	CASSKLEVRNEQFF	TGTGCCAGTAGTAAACTAGAAGTCCGAAATGAGCAGTTCTTC
TRBV6-1	TRBJ2-1	few	TRBD2	CASGLAGKNEQFF	TGTGCCAGCGGGCTAGCGGGAAAGAATGAGCAGTTCTTC
TRBV9	TRBJ2-5	NA	TRBD2	CASSVVASGPETQYF	TGTGCCAGCAGCGTAGTGGCTAGCGGGCCGGAGACCCAGTACTTC
TRBV6-1	TRBJ2-1	NA	TRBD1	CASSQGVNEQFF	TGTGCCAGCAGCCAGGGGGTCAATGAGCAGTTCTTC
TRBV19	TRBJ1-3	NA	NA	CASSIGADTIYF	TGTGCCAGTAGTATAGGAGCGGACACCATATATTTT
TRBV19	TRBJ1-2	NA	NA	CASSTGLTAYGYTF	TGTGCCAGTAGTACAGGGTTAACGGCCTATGGCTACACCTTC
TRBV9	TRBJ2-7	NA	TRBD2	CASSVGLAVRGLSYEQYF	TGTGCCAGCAGCGTAGGACTAGCGGTCCGAGGCTTATCCTACGAGCAGTACTTC
TRBV9	TRBJ2-4	NA	NA	CASSPQGQGNIQYF	TGTGCCAGCAGCCCTCAGGGCCAAGGGAACATTCAGTACTTC
TRBV28	TRBJ2-1	NA	TRBD2	CASSLLTSGRGEQFF	TGTGCCAGCAGTTTATTGACTAGCGGGAGGGGGGAGCAGTTCTTC
TRBV10-1	TRBJ1-1	NA	NA	CASSGGSQNTEAFF	TGCGCCAGCAGTGGAGGGTCCCAGAACACTGAAGCTTTCTTT
TRBV2	TRBJ1-1	NA	TRBD1	CASSITGQGYTEAFF	TGTGCCAGCAGTATAACCGGACAGGGGTACACTGAAGCTTTCTTT
TRBV18	TRBJ1-2	NA	TRBD1	CASSRPTGDGRNYGYTF	TGTGCCAGCTCACGACCGACAGGGGACGGTAGGAACTATGGCTACACCTTC
TRBV19	TRBJ1-6	NA	TRBD1	CASSILTGEDSPLHF	TGTGCCAGTAGTATCCTGACAGGGGAGGATTCGCCCCTCCACTTT
TRBV7-3	TRBJ2-3	NA	NA	CASSFLAGSTDTQYF	TGTGCCAGCAGCTTTCTTGCGGGGAGCACAGATACGCAGTATTTT
TRBV27	TRBJ2-1	NA	NA	CASSLSMGSSYNEQFF	TGTGCCAGCAGTTTATCGATGGGGAGCTCCTACAATGAGCAGTTCTTC
TRBV5-4	TRBJ2-5	NA	TRBD1	CVSRRQGAETQYF	TGTGTCAGCAGGCGACAGGGGGCAGAGACCCAGTACTTC
TRBV19	TRBJ2-3	NA	TRBD2	CASSSGLAGGGTDTQYF	TGTGCCAGTAGTTCCGGACTAGCGGGAGGTGGCACAGATACGCAGTATTTT
TRBV30	TRBJ2-2	NA	TRBD2	CAWSGVAGTGELFF	TGTGCCTGGAGTGGGGTAGCGGGAACCGGGGAGCTGTTTTTT
TRBV7-7	TRBJ2-1	NA	TRBD2	CASSPGLPNEQFF	TGTGCTAGCAGCCCGGGACTACCCAATGAGCAGTTCTTC
TRBV4-2	TRBJ1-1	few	NA	CASSPSIGSMNTEAFF	TGTGCCAGCAGCCCAAGTATTGGGAGTATGAACACTGAAGCTTTCTTT
TRBV10-3	TRBJ2-1	few	NA	CAISPNRDNEQFF	TGTGCCATCAGTCCCAATAGAGACAATGAGCAGTTCTTC
TRBV18	TRBJ2-1	NA	NA	CASSPIAGSNEQFF	TGTGCCAGCTCACCAATTGCAGGTTCCAATGAGCAGTTCTTC
TRBV4-3	TRBJ2-3	once	NA	CASSQAPSGPNTDTQYF	TGCGCCAGCAGCCAAGCGCCCAGCGGGCCAAACACAGATACGCAGTATTTT
TRBV9	TRBJ2-7	once	TRBD1	CASSGGQGWYEQYF	TGTGCCAGCAGCGGCGGACAGGGTTGGTACGAGCAGTACTTC
TRBV29-1	TRBJ1-2	NA	NA	CSVEAGRGYGYTF	TGCAGCGTTGAGGCAGGGCGGGGGTATGGCTACACCTTC
TRBV11-2	TRBJ2-7	NA	NA	CASSLGGSRVEQYF	TGTGCCAGCAGCTTAGGAGGGTCCAGAGTCGAGCAGTACTTC
TRBV5-1	TRBJ2-1	NA	NA	CASSLVGLTYNEQFF	TGCGCCAGCAGCTTGGTGGGACTCACATACAATGAGCAGTTCTTC
TRBV7-9	TRBJ2-1	NA	TRBD1	CASSLTGGSVRDEQFF	TGTGCCAGCAGCTTGACAGGGGGAAGCGTACGGGATGAGCAGTTCTTC
TRBV7-8	TRBJ2-7	NA	NA	CASSSRQVSEQYF	TGTGCCAGCAGCAGCCGACAGGTGTCAGAGCAGTACTTC
TRBV2	TRBJ2-6	NA	NA	CASSELAQLSGANGLTF	TGTGCCAGCAGTGAATTGGCTCAGCTCTCTGGGGCCAACGGCCTGACTTTC
TRBV28	TRBJ2-7	NA	NA	CASGTVFYEQYF	TGTGCCAGCGGAACAGTTTTCTACGAGCAGTACTTC
TRBV5-1	TRBJ1-2	NA	NA	CASSTSGGYTF	TGCGCCAGCAGCACCAGTGGCGGCTACACCTTC
TRBV6-5	TRBJ1-6	NA	NA	CASSYYAGAYNSPLHF	TGTGCCAGCAGTTACTATGCGGGGGCCTATAATTCACCCCTCCACTTT
TRBV19	TRBJ2-1	NA	TRBD2	CASSMVLAGYNEQFF	TGTGCCAGTAGTATGGTTCTAGCGGGTTACAATGAGCAGTTCTTC
TRBV7-9	TRBJ2-7	NA	NA	CSSSSTLLDPLSYEQYF	TGTTCCAGCAGCTCAACCCTACTAGATCCACTCTCCTACGAGCAGTACTTC
TRBV7-3	TRBJ1-6	NA	TRBD1	CASSLEGQANSPLHF	TGTGCCAGCAGCTTAGAGGGACAGGCAAATTCACCCCTCCACTTT
TRBV7-7	TRBJ2-1	NA	TRBD1	CASSPFGLDRALRGSYNEQFF	TGTGCTAGCAGCCCCTTTGGTTTGGACAGGGCCCTTCGAGGCTCCTACAATGAGCAGTTCTTC
TRBV19	TRBJ2-7	once	TRBD1	CASSNTGGLAYEQYF	TGTGCCAGTAGTAACACAGGGGGCTTAGCCTACGAGCAGTACTTC
TRBV19	TRBJ2-3	NA	TRBD2	CASSSGGVPDTQYF	TGTGCCAGTAGTAGCGGGGGGGTCCCAGATACGCAGTATTTT
TRBV11-2	TRBJ1-4	NA	NA	CASSLTGATNEKLFF	TGTGCCAGCAGCTTAACGGGAGCAACTAATGAAAAACTGTTTTTT
TRBV25-1	TRBJ2-1	NA	NA	CASRTLYEQFF	TGTGCCAGCAGGACACTTTATGAGCAGTTCTTC